What follows are 2 T cell receptor beta chains derived from one specimen sequenced in a study of tumor-infiltrating lymphocytes in localized non-small cell lung cancer. The method was immunoSEQ multiplex PCR; TCRdb's version includes in-frame clones alone and lacks a portion of them. The table includes under 15,000 clones, roughly two thirds detected once. Source material: lung tumor tissue. The origin of the receptors is a human donor with non-small cell lung cancer.

J is TRBJ1-5 and V is TRBV5-1; D ambiguous. Trimming shortened V by 0 bases and J by 0 bases, and 10 bases separated the two germline ends. The CDR3 length is 16 residues. Germline V gives CDR1 SGHRS, CDR2 YFSETQ. Written as DNA, the CDR3 is TGCGCCAGCAGCTTGGACGCGTTGAATAGCAATCAGCCCCAGCATTTT. The encoded protein is CASSLDALNSNQPQHF.

V is TRBV11-2 and J is TRBJ2-7; D unresolved. The germline V gene has CDR1 SGHAT and CDR2 FQNNGV. V lost 3 bases, J lost 1 base, and 10 bases lay in between. The CDR3 runs to 14 residues. The CDR3 nucleotides are TGTGCCAGCAGCTTTTTAGGTAAATCCTACGAGCAGTACTTC. This encodes CASSFLGKSYEQYF. The full variable domain, with the rest looked up from reference TRBV11-2 and TRBJ2-7, is EAGVAQSPRYKIIEKRQSVAFWCNPISGHATLYWYQQILGQGPKLLIQFQNNGVVDDSQLPKDRFSAERLKGVDSTLKIQPAKLEDSAVYLCASSFLGKSYEQYFGPGTRLTVT.